The 26 T cell receptor beta chains below come from one sample, sequenced in a study of T-cell memory formation after mild COVID-19. TCRdb redid the calling of the 5' RACE reads with MiXCR, one entry per CDR3 protein. The sample has 500,000 to 600,000 distinct CDR3 sequences, over 15% seen once. Sequences were obtained from PBMCs or a T cell subset sorted from them (not recorded which). These receptors all stem from an adult woman who had mild COVID-19 (a few samples of this study predate the infection). Cell type and time point are not known.

This clonotype has only a few counts. The V gene is TRBV24-1, the J gene TRBJ2-5; 8 bases are a match to TRBD2. This CDR3 spans 14 amino acids. Trimming cost V 7 bases and J 7 bases; bases outside gene matches: 10. In germline, CDR1 is KGHDR, CDR2 SFDVKD. The CDR3 DNA is TGTGCCACCAGCCCCAGCGGGGGCATAGGGACCCAGTACTTC. This codes for CATSPSGGIGTQYF.

This chain connects TRBV5-1 to TRBJ2-1, with TRBD2 identical over 10 bases. Germline assignment: CDR1 SGHRS and CDR2 YFSETQ. J gave up 6 bases and V 4 bases, and 7 bases lay outside the gene matches. This CDR3 is 15 amino acids long. CDR3 in DNA: TGCGCCAGCAGCGAGGGGACTAGCGAAAGCAATGAGCAGTTCTTC. Its translation is CASSEGTSESNEQFF.

This clonotype was counted a few times. The V call is TRBV9, the J call TRBJ1-6; D gene unclear. Between the trimmed V and J ends, which lost 1 base and 7 bases, there was a span of 9 bases. The CDR3 covers 14 residues. Germline V gene data show CDR1 as SGDLS and CDR2 as YYNGEE. DNA for the CDR3: TGTGCCAGCAGCGTAAGAACGGGGAATTCACCCCTCCACTTT. Protein product: CASSVRTGNSPLHF.

This clonotype was counted a few times. The J gene is TRBJ1-3, the V gene TRBV6-6, with a weak D call TRBD1 (5 bases). Germline V gene data show CDR1 as MNHNY and CDR2 as SVGAGI (reference sequence). Trimming took 5 bases from V and 7 from J, leaving 15 bases between them. This CDR3 comprises 14 residues. The CDR3 DNA follows: TGTGCCAGCAGTCCCAAGGGGTGGGGTAACACCATATATTTT. It encodes CASSPKGWGNTIYF.

The V and J genes are TRBV4-3 and TRBJ2-3, with D maybe TRBD2 (5 bases). The V gene lost 0 bases and the J gene lost 2 bases, with 9 bases spanning the gap. Germline assignment: CDR1 LGHNA and CDR2 YSLEER. This CDR3 is 15 amino acids long. The CDR3 loop reads CASSQERGPTDTQYF. The CDR3 coding sequence is TGCGCCAGCAGCCAAGAGAGAGGGCCCACAGATACGCAGTATTTT.

This chain links TRBV30 with TRBJ2-6; 11 bases align to TRBD1. J gave up 4 bases and V 7 bases, and 3 bases lay outside the gene matches. The CDR3 is made up of 14 amino acids. Germline V CDR1 and CDR2: GTSNPN, SVGIG (reference sequence). The chain's CDR3 is CALGQGVGANVLTF. CDR3 bases: TGTGCCTTGGGACAGGGGGTCGGGGCCAACGTCCTGACTTTC.

Remarks on this clonotype: An end of the junction differs from the germline gene, which may be a read error. The chain combines TRBV9 with TRBJ1-4; 7 bases map to TRBD1. Germline V gene lookup returns CDR1 SGDLS and CDR2 YYNGEE. CDR3 size: 15 residues. The CDR3 sequence is CASSVGGTVNEKLIF. For the CDR3, the DNA is TGTGCCAGCAGCGTAGGGGGGACAGTTAATGAAAAACTGATTTTT.

This chain uses TRBV5-1 with TRBJ2-5; TRBD1 agrees at 9 bases. The CDR3 has 15 amino acids. From germline, CDR1 is SGHRS and CDR2 YFSETQ. V was pared by 4 bases and J by 4 bases, with 8 bases of the junction left unmatched. Here the CDR3 DNA reads TGCGCCAGCAGCGGGACGGGACAGGGAAGAGAGACCCAGTACTTC. Residues: CASSGTGQGRETQYF.

This clonotype has more than one count but fewer than ten. The chain links TRBV11-2 to TRBJ1-4; no reliable D call. The V end lost 0 bases, the J end lost 8 bases, and 19 bases lay between the germline ends. The CDR3 has 17 residues. Germline V gene sequence: CDR1 SGHAT, CDR2 FQNNGV. CDR3 coding DNA: TGTGCCAGCAGCTTAGATGGCAGTCTGGGTTTGTACGAAAAACTGTTTTTT. It specifies CASSLDGSLGLYEKLFF.

The chain combines TRBV7-2 with TRBJ2-3, with D uncertain. The CDR3 has 14 amino acids. V gave up 5 bases and J gave up 0 bases, with 9 bases separating them. CDR1 is SGHTA and CDR2 is FQGNSA in the germline V gene. CDR3 coding DNA: TGTGCCAGCAGCCCCATGGGAAGCACAGATACGCAGTATTTT. Translated, it gives CASSPMGSTDTQYF. The full variable domain, completed using reference TRBV7-2 and TRBJ2-3, is GAGVSQSPSNKVTEKGKDVELRCDPISGHTALYWYRQSLGQGLEFLIYFQGNSAPDKSGLPSDRFSAERTGGSVSTLTIQRTQQEDSAVYLCASSPMGSTDTQYFGPGTRLTVL.

The genes are TRBV4-1 and TRBJ2-7; D may be TRBD1 (6 bases). Germline CDR1 and CDR2: MGHRA and YSYEKL. The CDR3 loop spans 15 amino acids. The germline V and J ends were trimmed by 0 bases and 6 bases, with 15 bases remaining between them. CDR3 sequence reads: CASSQERRTEVEQYF. The CDR3 DNA sequence: TGCGCCAGCAGCCAAGAGAGGCGGACAGAGGTCGAGCAGTACTTC.

The chain uses TRBV12-3 or TRBV12-4 and TRBJ2-7, with TRBD1 identical over 10 bases. With 6 bases clipped from V and 3 bases from J, the junction kept 5 bases outside the gene matches. This CDR3 comprises 14 residues. The CDR3 sequence: CASRPGQGYYEQYF. In DNA form, the CDR3 reads TGTGCCAGCAGACCGGGACAGGGGTACTACGAGCAGTACTTC.

The rearrangement links TRBV5-1 to TRBJ2-2; TRBD2 is a possible D gene (5 bases). V lost 4 bases to trimming and J lost 4 bases, with 11 bases between them. Germline V lookup: CDR1 SGHRS, CDR2 YFSETQ. The CDR3 has 14 residues. This CDR3 reads CASSGTSVTGELFF. The CDR3 bases are TGCGCCAGCAGCGGAACTAGTGTCACCGGGGAGCTGTTTTTT.

The genes are TRBV5-1 and TRBJ2-1; no reliable D call. CDR3 length: 11 residues. The V gene lost 7 bases and the J gene lost 7 bases, with 9 bases spanning the gap. Germline V CDR1 and CDR2: SGHRS, YFSETQ. For the CDR3, the DNA is TGCGCCAGCGGGGTGGGGAATGAGCAGTTCTTC. It is translated as CASGVGNEQFF.

The chain joins TRBV12-3 or TRBV12-4 to TRBJ1-5, with D tentatively TRBD1 (5 bases). V was clipped by 4 bases and J by 2 bases, with 12 bases between them. This CDR3 comprises 15 residues. The CDR3 DNA reads as TGTGCCAGCAGTTCGGGGGAAAGGGGCAATCAGCCCCAGCATTTT. It specifies CASSSGERGNQPQHF.

The chain carries TRBV27 and TRBJ1-1; tentatively, D is TRBD1 (6 bases). V was trimmed by 1 base and J by 4 bases, leaving 10 bases between them. This CDR3 has 14 residues. CDR1 and CDR2 (germline): MNHEY, SMNVEV (reference sequence). The CDR3 reads CASSLFQGSTEAFF. The CDR3 bases are TGTGCCAGCAGTTTATTCCAGGGGAGCACTGAAGCTTTCTTT.

This clonotype appeared a few times. The rearrangement joins TRBV12-3 or TRBV12-4 to TRBJ2-2; D not certain. The V end lost 3 bases, the J end lost 8 bases, and 10 bases lay between the germline ends. The CDR3 totals 13 residues. The CDR3 is CASSFPDRGELFF. In DNA, the CDR3 is TGTGCCAGCAGTTTCCCGGACCGAGGGGAGCTGTTTTTT.

This clonotype has a handful of counts. The chain combines TRBV5-1 with TRBJ2-7; D is unclear. Trimming stripped 3 bases from V and 0 bases from J, with 19 bases between. The CDR3 covers 17 residues. Per the germline V gene, CDR1 is SGHRS and CDR2 is YFSETQ. CDR3 coding DNA: TGCGCCAGCAGCTCGAGTGTATCGACCTTTCTCTCCTACGAGCAGTACTTC. Its protein product is CASSSSVSTFLSYEQYF.

The rearrangement joins TRBV15 to TRBJ1-4; a possible D gene is TRBD1 (6 bases). The germline V gene encodes CDR1 LNHNV and CDR2 YYDKDF (reference sequence). The CDR3 is 16 amino acids. Trimming took off 0 bases at V and 3 bases at J, with 11 bases between the two ends. CDR3 residues: CATSRDLGGSNEKLFF. For the CDR3, the DNA is TGTGCCACCAGCAGAGATCTAGGGGGGTCTAATGAAAAACTGTTTTTT.

This clonotype has a count of ten or more. CDR3 residues: CASSPSSGAWNTEAFF. The CDR3 DNA is TGTGCCAGCAGCCCGAGTTCGGGGGCATGGAACACTGAAGCTTTCTTT. The chain uses TRBV7-6 and TRBJ1-1; TRBD1 might be the D (6 bases). Germline-derived CDR1 and CDR2 are SGHVS and FNYEAQ. This CDR3 contains 16 residues. The germline V and J ends were trimmed by 5 bases and 1 base, with 17 bases remaining between them.

This clonotype showed up just a few times. V gene TRBV12-3 or TRBV12-4 combines with J gene TRBJ2-6; D remains ambiguous. V was trimmed by 7 bases and J by 4 bases, leaving 11 bases between them. This CDR3 is built from 14 residues. Here the CDR3 DNA reads TGTGCCAGCAATGTTCCTAACGGGGCCAACGTCCTGACTTTC. It codes for CASNVPNGANVLTF.

The chain carries TRBV30 and TRBJ2-2, with D perhaps given as TRBD1 or TRBD2 (5 bases each). The V gene lost 7 bases and the J gene lost 2 bases, with 17 bases spanning the gap. There are 15 residues in the CDR3. From germline, CDR1 is GTSNPN and CDR2 SVGIG (reference sequence). In nucleotides, the CDR3 is TGTGCCTCACCTGCCCCGGGACGAAACACCGGGGAGCTGTTTTTT. It encodes CASPAPGRNTGELFF.

The gene calls are TRBV7-9 and TRBJ2-3, with a tentative D call TRBD2 (5 bases). Germline V gene sequence: CDR1 SEHNR, CDR2 FQNEAQ (reference sequence). Trimming removed 5 bases from V and 10 bases from J, with 10 bases in between. CDR3 size: 11 residues. Here the CDR3 DNA reads TGTGCCAGCAGCCCTGGAGGTGCGCAGTATTTT. It yields the protein CASSPGGAQYF.

The CDR3 reads CASSQGPGGNQPQHF. In DNA form, the CDR3 reads TGTGCCAGCAGCCAAGGTCCGGGGGGAAATCAGCCCCAGCATTTT. The chain joins TRBV14 to TRBJ1-5; D possibly corresponds to TRBD1 (5 bases). Germline V gives CDR1 SGHDN, CDR2 FVKESK. The CDR3 has 15 amino acids. The V end lost 1 base, the J end lost 4 bases, and 11 bases lay between the germline ends.

This chain links TRBV3-1 with TRBJ1-2; TRBD1 agrees at 9 bases. Unmatched junction bases numbered 5, after V lost 4 bases and J lost 5 bases. This CDR3 has 14 residues. The germline V gene has CDR1 LGHDT and CDR2 YNNKEL (reference sequence). In DNA, the CDR3 is TGTGCCAGCAGCCGGGGACAGGGATGGTATGGCTACACCTTC. Residues: CASSRGQGWYGYTF.

The table lists this clonotype with a few counts. This chain links TRBV29-1 with TRBJ2-7; D is ambiguous. The CDR3 runs 12 residues. CDR1 and CDR2 from the germline V gene are SQVTM and ANQGSEA. Trimming removed 1 base from V and 2 bases from J, with 6 bases in between. The DNA of the CDR3 is TGCAGCGTTGAAGCAGGAACCTACGAGCAGTACTTC. Protein product: CSVEAGTYEQYF.